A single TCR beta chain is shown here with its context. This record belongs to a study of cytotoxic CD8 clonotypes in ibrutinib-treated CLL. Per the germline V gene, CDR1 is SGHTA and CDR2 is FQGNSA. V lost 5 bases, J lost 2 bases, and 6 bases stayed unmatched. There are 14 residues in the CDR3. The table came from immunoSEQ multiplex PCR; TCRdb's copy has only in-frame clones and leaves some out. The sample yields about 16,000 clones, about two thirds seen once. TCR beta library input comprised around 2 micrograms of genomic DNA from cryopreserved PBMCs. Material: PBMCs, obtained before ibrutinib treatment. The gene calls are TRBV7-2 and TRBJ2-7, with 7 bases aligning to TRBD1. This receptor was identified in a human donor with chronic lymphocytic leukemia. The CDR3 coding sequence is TGTGCCAGCAGCGGGGACAGTGTTGCCTACGAGCAGTACTTC. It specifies CASSGDSVAYEQYF.